This entry features one T cell receptor (beta chain) sequence. The antigen it binds to is not known. The sample holds no much larger clone one base away, and base qualities are not on file. Library preparation was by the immunoSEQ multiplex PCR assay. The source is immuneACCESS, and TCRdb retained only in-frame sequences with V and J called. Part of the clones is not carried over; for the studies checked, unresolved V genes explain less than half of this, and the remainder is unexplained. This sample has about 59,000 clones in its table, and 85% to 95% of those were observed once. 4.2% of the sample belongs to the ten largest clones. Measured from the cysteine to the phenylalanine, the CDR3 is 13 residues long. Kept here is only the CDR3 DNA, which spans 39 bases and is read in frame from base 1. CDR1 and CDR2, looked up from the germline V gene, are SGHRS and YFSETQ. Compared with germline, V lacks 8 bases and J lacks 8 bases; bases without a gene match: 9.

The source of the sample is a study of technical replicates of blood from several donors (dated by TCRdb to about 2017). This chain joins TRBV5-1 to TRBJ1-2; 10 nucleotides in the junction match TRBD1. The sequenced sample was PBMCs. The clonotype was recovered from a human donor in good health. Some clones in this sample may be carry-over from other donors' samples. CDR3 loop: CASRATGGEGYTF. The DNA sequence is as follows: TGCGCCAGTAGAGCGACAGGGGGCGAGGGCTACACCTTC.